This T cell receptor beta chain appears in the sequencing data of a study of shared clonotypes between healthy human individuals. Positive CCR7 selection of CD45RO-negative cells yielded the naive CD8 cells, and terminally differentiated effector memory CD45RA+ cells were excluded. V lost 3 bases, J lost 5 bases, and 9 bases stayed unmatched. The CDR3 runs 17 residues. Germline V gene data show CDR1 as SGDLS and CDR2 as YYNGEE. The table came from immunoSEQ multiplex PCR; TCRdb's copy has only in-frame clones and leaves some out. The repertoire holds roughly 2 million clones, with approximately 94% as singletons.

Sequencing was carried out using naive CD8+ T cells sorted from blood. The chain joins TRBV9 to TRBJ2-2; 11 nucleotides match TRBD2. The clonotype comes from a man between 18 and 35 years old in good health. CDR3 in DNA: TGTGCCAGCAGCGAGGGGACTAGCGGTGGAGGAACCGGGGAGCTGTTTTTT. Protein product: CASSEGTSGGGTGELFF.